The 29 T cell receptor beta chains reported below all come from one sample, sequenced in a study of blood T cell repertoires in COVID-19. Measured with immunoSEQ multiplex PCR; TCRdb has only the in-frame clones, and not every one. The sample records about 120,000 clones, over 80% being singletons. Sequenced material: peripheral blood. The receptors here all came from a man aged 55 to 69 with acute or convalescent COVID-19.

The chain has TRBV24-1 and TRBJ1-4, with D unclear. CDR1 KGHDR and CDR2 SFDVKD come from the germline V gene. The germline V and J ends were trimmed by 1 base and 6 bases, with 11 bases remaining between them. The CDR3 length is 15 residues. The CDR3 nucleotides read TGTGCCACCAGTGATTTAAAGGAGAAGGATGAAAAACTGTTTTTT. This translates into CATSDLKEKDEKLFF.

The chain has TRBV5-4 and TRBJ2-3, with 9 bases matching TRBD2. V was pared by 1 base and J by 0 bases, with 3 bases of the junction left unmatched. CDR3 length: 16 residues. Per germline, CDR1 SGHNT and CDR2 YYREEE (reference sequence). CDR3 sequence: CASSLRLAASTDTQYF. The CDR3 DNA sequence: TGTGCCAGCAGCTTGCGACTAGCGGCTAGCACAGATACGCAGTATTTT.

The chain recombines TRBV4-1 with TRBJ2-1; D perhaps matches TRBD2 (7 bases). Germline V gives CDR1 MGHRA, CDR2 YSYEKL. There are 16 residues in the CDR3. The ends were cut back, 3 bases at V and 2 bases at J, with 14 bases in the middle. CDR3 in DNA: TGCGCCAGCAGCCAGGGGTGGGAGGGGGCCTACAATGAGCAGTTCTTC. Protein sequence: CASSQGWEGAYNEQFF.

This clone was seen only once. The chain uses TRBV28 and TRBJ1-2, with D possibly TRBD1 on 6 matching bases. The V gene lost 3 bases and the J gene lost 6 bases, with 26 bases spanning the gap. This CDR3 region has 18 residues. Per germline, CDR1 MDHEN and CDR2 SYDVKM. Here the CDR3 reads CASSFSMGTRPHRNGYTF. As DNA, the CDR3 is TGTGCCAGCAGTTTCTCTATGGGGACAAGACCTCATCGTAATGGCTACACCTTC.

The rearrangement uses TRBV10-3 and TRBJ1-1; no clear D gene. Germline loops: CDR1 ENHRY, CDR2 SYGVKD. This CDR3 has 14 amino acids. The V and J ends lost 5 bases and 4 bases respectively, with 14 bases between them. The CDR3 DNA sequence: TGTGCCATCAGTATAGACACGCTAAGCACTGAAGCTTTCTTT. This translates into CAISIDTLSTEAFF.

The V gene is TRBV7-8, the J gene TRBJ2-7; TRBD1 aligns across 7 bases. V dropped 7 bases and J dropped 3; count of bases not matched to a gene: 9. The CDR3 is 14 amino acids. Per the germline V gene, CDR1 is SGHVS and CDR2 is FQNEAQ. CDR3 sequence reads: CASTYTRTGYEQYF. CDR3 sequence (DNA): TGTGCCAGCACCTACACTCGGACAGGCTACGAGCAGTACTTC.

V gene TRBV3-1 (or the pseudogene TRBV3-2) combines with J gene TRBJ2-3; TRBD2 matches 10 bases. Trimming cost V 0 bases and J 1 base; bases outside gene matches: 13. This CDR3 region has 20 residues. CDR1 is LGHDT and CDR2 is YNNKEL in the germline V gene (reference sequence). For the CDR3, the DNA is TGTGCCAGCAGCCAAGATAACCAACTAGCGGGATTTAAACGCACAGATACGCAGTATTTT. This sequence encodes CASSQDNQLAGFKRTDTQYF.

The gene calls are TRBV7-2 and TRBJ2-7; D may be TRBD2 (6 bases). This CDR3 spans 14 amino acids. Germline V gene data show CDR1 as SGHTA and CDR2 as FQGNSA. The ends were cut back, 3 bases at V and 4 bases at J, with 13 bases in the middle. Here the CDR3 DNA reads TGTGCCAGCAGCTTTCGGGGGTCAAATTACGAGCAGTACTTC. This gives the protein CASSFRGSNYEQYF.

As DNA, the CDR3 is TGTGCCAGCAGTTTAATAGCACAAGAGACCCAGTACTTC. This codes for CASSLIAQETQYF. The chain joins TRBV6-2 or TRBV6-3 to TRBJ2-5; no firm D call. V was trimmed by 4 bases and J by 2 bases, leaving 8 bases between them. Germline V CDR1 and CDR2: MNHEY, SVGEGT. This CDR3 spans 13 amino acids.

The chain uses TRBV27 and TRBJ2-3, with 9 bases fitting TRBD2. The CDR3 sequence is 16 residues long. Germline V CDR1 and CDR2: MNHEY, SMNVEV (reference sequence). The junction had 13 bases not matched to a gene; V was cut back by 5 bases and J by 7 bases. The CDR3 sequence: CASSASSREGRYTQYF. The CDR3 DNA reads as TGTGCCAGCAGTGCCTCCTCGCGGGAGGGCCGATATACGCAGTATTTT.

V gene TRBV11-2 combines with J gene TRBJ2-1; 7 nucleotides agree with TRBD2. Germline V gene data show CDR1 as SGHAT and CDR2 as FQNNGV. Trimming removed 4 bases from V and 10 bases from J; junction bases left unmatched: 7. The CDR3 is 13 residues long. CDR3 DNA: TGTGCCAGCAGCTCGACTACTAGCGCGGAGCAGTTCTTC. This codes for CASSSTTSAEQFF.

The CDR3 reads CASSVGTGSGNTIYF. The CDR3 DNA reads TGTGCCAGCAGCGTCGGGACAGGGTCTGGAAACACCATATATTTT. V is TRBV5-4 and J is TRBJ1-3; TRBD1 aligns across 9 bases. The trim removed 4 bases at V and 1 base at J, leaving 3 bases unmatched. The CDR3 runs 15 residues. Germline CDR1 and CDR2: SGHNT and YYREEE (reference sequence).

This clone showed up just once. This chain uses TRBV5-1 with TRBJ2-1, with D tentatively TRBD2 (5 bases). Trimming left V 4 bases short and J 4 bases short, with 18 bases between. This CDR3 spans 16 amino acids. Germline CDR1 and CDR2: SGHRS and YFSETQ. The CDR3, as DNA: TGCGCCAGCAGCCAGTCGAGTAGCGCAATGTACAATGAGCAGTTCTTC. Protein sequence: CASSQSSSAMYNEQFF.

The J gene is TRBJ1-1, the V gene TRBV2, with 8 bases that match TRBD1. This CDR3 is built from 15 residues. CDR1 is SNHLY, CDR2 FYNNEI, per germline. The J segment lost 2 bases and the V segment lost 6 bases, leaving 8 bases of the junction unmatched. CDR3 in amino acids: CASSRRTGTNTEAFF. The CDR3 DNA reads TGTGCCAGCAGCCGTCGGACAGGGACTAACACTGAAGCTTTCTTT.

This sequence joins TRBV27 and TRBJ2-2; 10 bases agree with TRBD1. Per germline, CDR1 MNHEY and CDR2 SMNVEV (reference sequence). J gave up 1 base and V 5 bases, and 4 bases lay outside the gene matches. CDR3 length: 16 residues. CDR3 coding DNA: TGTGCCAGCAGTCGGGGACAGGGGTTGAACACCGGGGAGCTGTTTTTT. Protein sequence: CASSRGQGLNTGELFF.

CDR3 DNA sequence: TGTGCCAGCAGCCCCAGACAGGGGGGATTGGGAGGCTACACCTTC. This translates into CASSPRQGGLGGYTF. The V and J genes are TRBV14 and TRBJ1-2, with 9 bases matching TRBD1. Unmatched junction bases numbered 11, after V lost 4 bases and J lost 8 bases. In germline, CDR1 is SGHDN, CDR2 FVKESK. The length of the CDR3 is 15 residues.

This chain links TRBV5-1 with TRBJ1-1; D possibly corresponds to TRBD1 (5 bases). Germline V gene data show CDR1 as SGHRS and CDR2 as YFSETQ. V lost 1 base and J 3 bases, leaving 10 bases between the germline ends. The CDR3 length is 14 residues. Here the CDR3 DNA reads TGCGCCAGCAGCTTGACGGGGGTCGACACTGAAGCTTTCTTT. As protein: CASSLTGVDTEAFF.

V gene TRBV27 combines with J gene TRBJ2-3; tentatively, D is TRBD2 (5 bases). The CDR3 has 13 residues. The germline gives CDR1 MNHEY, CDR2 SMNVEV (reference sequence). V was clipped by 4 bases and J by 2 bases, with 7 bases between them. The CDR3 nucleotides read TGTGCCAGCAGTTACGGGGACACAGATACGCAGTATTTT. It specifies CASSYGDTDTQYF.

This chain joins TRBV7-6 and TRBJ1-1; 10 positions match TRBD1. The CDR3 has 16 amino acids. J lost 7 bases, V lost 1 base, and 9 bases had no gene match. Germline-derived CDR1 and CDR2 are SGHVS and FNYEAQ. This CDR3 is CASSLVTGGAQGEAFF. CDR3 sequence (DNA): TGTGCCAGCAGCTTAGTGACAGGGGGCGCTCAGGGTGAAGCTTTCTTT.

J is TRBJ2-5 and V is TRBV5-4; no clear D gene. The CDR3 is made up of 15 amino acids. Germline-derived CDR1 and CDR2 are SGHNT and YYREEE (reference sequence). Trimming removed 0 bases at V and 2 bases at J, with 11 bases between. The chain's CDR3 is CASSLDGVLQETQYF. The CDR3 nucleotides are TGTGCCAGCAGCTTGGACGGAGTTCTTCAAGAGACCCAGTACTTC.

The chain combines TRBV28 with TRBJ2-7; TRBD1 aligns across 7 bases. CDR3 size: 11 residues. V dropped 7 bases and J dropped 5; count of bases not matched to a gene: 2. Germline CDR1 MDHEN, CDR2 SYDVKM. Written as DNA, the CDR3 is TGTGCCAGCAACGGACAGGACGAGCAGTACTTC. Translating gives CASNGQDEQYF.

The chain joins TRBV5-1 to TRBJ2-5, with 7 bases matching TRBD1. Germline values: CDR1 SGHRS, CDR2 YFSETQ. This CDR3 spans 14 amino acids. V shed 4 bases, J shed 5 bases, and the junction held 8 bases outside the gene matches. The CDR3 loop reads CASSPDRVGETQYF. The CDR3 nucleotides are TGCGCCAGCAGCCCCGACAGGGTGGGCGAGACCCAGTACTTC.

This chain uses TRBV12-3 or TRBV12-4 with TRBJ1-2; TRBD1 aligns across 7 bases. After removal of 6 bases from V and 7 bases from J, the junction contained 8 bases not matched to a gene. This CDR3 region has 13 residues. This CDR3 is CASSRRQGGGYTF. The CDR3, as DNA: TGTGCCAGCAGCCGACGACAGGGCGGTGGCTACACCTTC.

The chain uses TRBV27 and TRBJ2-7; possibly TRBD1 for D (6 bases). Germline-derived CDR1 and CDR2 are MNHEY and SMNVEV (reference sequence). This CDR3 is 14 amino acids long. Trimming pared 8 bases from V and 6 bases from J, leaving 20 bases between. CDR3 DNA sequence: TGTGCCAGCGCTTGGACAGATGGGGACGGCGAGCAGTACTTC. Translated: CASAWTDGDGEQYF.

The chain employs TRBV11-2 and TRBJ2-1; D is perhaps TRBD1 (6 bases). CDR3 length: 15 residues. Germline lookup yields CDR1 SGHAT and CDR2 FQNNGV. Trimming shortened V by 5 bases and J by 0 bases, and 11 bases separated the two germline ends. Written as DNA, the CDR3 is TGTGCCAGCAGCGACGGACAGAGCTCCTACAATGAGCAGTTCTTC. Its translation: CASSDGQSSYNEQFF. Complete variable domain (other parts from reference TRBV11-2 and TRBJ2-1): EAGVAQSPRYKIIEKRQSVAFWCNPISGHATLYWYQQILGQGPKLLIQFQNNGVVDDSQLPKDRFSAERLKGVDSTLKIQPAKLEDSAVYLCASSDGQSSYNEQFFGPGTRLTVL.

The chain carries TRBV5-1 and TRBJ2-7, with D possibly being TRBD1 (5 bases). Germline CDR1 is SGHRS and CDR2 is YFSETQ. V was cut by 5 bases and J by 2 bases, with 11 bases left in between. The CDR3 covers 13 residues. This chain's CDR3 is CASREGATYEQYF. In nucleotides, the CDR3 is TGCGCCAGCAGAGAAGGGGCCACCTACGAGCAGTACTTC.

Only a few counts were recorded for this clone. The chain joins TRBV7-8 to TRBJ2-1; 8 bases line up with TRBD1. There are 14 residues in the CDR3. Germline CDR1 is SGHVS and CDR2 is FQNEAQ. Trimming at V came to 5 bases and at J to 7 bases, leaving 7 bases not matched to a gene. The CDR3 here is CASSPSDRANEQFF. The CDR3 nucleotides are TGTGCCAGCAGCCCCTCGGACAGGGCGAATGAGCAGTTCTTC. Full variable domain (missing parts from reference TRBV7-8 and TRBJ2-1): GAGVSQSPRYKVAKRGQDVALRCDPISGHVSLFWYQQALGQGPEFLTYFQNEAQLDKSGLPSDRFFAERPEGSVSTLKIQRTQQEDSAVYLCASSPSDRANEQFFGPGTRLTVL.

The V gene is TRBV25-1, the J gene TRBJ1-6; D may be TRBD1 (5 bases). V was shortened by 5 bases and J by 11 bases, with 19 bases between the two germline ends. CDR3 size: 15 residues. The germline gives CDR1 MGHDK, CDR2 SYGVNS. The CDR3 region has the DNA TGTGCCAGCAGTCCGACCCGGGGGGACTGGACACCCCTCCACTTT. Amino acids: CASSPTRGDWTPLHF.

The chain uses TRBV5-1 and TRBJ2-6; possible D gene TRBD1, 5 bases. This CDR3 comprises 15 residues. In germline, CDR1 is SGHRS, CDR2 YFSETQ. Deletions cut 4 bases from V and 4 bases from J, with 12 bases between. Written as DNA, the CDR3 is TGCGCCAGCAGCCCCGTGGGGCCCGGGGCCAACGTCCTGACTTTC. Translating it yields CASSPVGPGANVLTF.